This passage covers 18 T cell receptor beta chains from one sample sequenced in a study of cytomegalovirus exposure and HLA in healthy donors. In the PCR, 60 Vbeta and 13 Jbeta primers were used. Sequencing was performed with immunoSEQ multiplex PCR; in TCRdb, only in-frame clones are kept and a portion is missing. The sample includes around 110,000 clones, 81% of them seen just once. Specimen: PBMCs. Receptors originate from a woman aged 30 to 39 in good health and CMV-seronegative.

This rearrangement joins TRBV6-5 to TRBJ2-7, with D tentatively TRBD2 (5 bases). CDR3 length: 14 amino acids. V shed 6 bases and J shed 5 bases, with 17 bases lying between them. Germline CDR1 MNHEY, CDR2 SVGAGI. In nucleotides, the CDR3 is TGTGCCAGCAGCCTGACCCGAGGGAACCACGAGCAGTACTTC. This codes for CASSLTRGNHEQYF.

The CDR3 nucleotides are TGCGCCAGCAGCCAATCCCAGGAATATGGCTACACCTTC. Its translation: CASSQSQEYGYTF. This chain joins TRBV4-3 and TRBJ1-2; D is undetermined. This CDR3 has 13 amino acids. Germline assignment: CDR1 LGHNA and CDR2 YSLEER. Trimming took off 2 bases at V and 5 bases at J, with 9 bases between the two ends.

CDR3 sequence (DNA): TGTGCCAGCAGCTTAGATATCAGAGGGGAGCAGTTCTTC. Residues: CASSLDIRGEQFF. The V call is TRBV11-3, the J call TRBJ2-1; D might be TRBD2 (5 bases). Germline V gene lookup returns CDR1 SGHNT and CDR2 YENEEA. The V gene lost 0 bases and the J gene lost 10 bases, with 10 bases spanning the gap. The CDR3 length is 13 residues.

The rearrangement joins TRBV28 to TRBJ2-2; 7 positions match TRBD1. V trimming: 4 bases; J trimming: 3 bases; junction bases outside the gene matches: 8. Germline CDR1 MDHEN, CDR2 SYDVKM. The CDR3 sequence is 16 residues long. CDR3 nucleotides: TGTGCCAGCAGTTCACTCGACAGGGCGGACACCGGGGAGCTGTTTTTT. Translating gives CASSSLDRADTGELFF.

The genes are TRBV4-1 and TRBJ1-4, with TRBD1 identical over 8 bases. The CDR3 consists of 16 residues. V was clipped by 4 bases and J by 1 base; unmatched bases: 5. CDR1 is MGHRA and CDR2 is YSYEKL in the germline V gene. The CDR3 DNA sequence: TGCGCCAGCAGCCCCGGACAGGGCGGAACTAATGAAAAACTGTTTTTT. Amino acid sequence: CASSPGQGGTNEKLFF.

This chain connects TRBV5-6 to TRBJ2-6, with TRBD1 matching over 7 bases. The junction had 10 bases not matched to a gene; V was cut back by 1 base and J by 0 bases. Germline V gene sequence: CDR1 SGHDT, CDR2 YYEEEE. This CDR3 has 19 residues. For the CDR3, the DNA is TGTGCCAGCAGCTTGTCGCCGGGACAGAAGACCTCTGGGGCCAACGTCCTGACTTTC. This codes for CASSLSPGQKTSGANVLTF.

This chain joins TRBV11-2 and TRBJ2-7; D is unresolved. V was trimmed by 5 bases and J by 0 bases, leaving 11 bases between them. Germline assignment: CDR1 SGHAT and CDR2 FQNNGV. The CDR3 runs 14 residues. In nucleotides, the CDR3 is TGTGCCAGCAGCCCCGACCCGGGCTCCTACGAGCAGTACTTC. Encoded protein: CASSPDPGSYEQYF.

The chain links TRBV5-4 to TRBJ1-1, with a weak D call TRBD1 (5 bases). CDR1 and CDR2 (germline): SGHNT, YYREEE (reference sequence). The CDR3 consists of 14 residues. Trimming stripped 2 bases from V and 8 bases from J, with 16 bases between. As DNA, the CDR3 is TGTGCCAGCAGCTTAGGAAGTAGCCGGACAGAAGCTTTCTTT. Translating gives CASSLGSSRTEAFF.

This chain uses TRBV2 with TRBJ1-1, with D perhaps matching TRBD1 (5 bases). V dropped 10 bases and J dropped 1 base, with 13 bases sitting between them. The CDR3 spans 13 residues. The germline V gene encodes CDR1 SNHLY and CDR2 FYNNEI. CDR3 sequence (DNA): TGTGCCACCTACAGGAGCTCGAACACTGAAGCTTTCTTT. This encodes CATYRSSNTEAFF.

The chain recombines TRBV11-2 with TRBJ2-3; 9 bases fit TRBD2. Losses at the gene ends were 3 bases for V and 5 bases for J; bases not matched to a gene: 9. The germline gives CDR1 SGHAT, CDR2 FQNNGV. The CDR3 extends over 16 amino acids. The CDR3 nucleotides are TGTGCCAGCAGCTTCAAAGGGCGGGAGGGGGGAGATACGCAGTATTTT. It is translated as CASSFKGREGGDTQYF.

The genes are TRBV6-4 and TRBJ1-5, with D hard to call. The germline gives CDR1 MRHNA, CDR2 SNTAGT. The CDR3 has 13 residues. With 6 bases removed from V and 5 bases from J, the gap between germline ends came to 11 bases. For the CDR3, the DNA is TGTGCCAGCAGCCGCGATCCCGATCAGCCCCAGCATTTT. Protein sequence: CASSRDPDQPQHF.

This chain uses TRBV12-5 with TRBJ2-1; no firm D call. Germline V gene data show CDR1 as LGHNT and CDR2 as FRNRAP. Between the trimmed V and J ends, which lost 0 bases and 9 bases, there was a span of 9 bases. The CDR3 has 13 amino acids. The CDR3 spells CASGLVLNGEQFF. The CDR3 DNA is TGTGCTAGTGGTTTGGTACTAAATGGTGAGCAGTTCTTC.

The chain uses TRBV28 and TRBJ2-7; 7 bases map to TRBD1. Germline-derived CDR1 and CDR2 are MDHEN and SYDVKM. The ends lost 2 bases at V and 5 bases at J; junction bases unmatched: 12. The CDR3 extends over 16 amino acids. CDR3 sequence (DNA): TGTGCCAGCAGTTTAAATGGGGTACAGGGGTTGGACGAGCAGTACTTC. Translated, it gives CASSLNGVQGLDEQYF. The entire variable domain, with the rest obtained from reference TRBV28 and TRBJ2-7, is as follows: DVKVTQSSRYLVKRTGEKVFLECVQDMDHENMFWYRQDPGLGLRLIYFSYDVKMKEKGDIPEGYSVSREKKERFSLILESASTNQTSMYLCASSLNGVQGLDEQYFGPGTRLTVT.

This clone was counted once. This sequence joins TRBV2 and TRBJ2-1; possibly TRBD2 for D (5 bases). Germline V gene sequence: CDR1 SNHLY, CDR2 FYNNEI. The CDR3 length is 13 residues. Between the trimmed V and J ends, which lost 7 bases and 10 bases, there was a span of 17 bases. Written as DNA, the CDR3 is TGTGCCAGCATACGAGGAGTGACGGGGGAGCAGTTCTTC. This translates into CASIRGVTGEQFF.

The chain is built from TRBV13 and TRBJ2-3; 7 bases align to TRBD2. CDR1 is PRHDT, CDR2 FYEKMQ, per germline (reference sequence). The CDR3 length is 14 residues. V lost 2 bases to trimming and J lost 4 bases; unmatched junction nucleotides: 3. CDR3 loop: CASSLRGSPDTQYF. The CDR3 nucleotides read TGTGCCAGCAGCTTACGCGGGAGCCCAGATACGCAGTATTTT. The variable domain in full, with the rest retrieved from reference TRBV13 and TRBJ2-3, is AAGVIQSPRHLIKEKRETATLKCYPIPRHDTVYWYQQGPGQDPQFLISFYEKMQSDKGSIPDRFSAQQFSDYHSELNMSSLELGDSALYFCASSLRGSPDTQYFGPGTRLTVL.

The CDR3 is CASSPGTINEQFF. CDR3 coding DNA: TGTGCCAGCAGTCCCGGGACTATCAATGAGCAGTTCTTC. The chain has TRBV27 and TRBJ2-1, with TRBD2 matching over 7 bases. CDR1 is MNHEY, CDR2 SMNVEV, per germline (reference sequence). V was clipped by 5 bases and J by 6 bases; unmatched bases: 4. This CDR3 is built from 13 residues.

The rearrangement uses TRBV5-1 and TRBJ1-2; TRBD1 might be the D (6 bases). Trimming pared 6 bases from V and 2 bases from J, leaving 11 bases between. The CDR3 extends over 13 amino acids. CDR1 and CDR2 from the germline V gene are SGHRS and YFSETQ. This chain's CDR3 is CASTGTSNYGYTF. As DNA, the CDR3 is TGCGCCAGCACCGGGACATCGAACTATGGCTACACCTTC.

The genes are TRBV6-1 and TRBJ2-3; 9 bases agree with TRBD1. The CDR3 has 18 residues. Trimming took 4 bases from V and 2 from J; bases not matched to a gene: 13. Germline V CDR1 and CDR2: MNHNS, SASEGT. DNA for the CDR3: TGTGCCAGCAGTGCCGGGACAGGGATTTTCCCATCCACAGATACGCAGTATTTT. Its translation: CASSAGTGIFPSTDTQYF.